The sequence of this T cell receptor beta chain was determined in a study of long-term antiretroviral therapy in people with HIV. For the study at large: It was about a decade after the earliest samples that the 2015 immediate-ART recommendation appeared.

The samples comprised roughly 0.9-11 million cryopreserved PBMC ahead of DNA extraction. CDR3 size: 14 residues. Germline CDR1 is MNHNY and CDR2 is SVGAGI (reference sequence). Trimming took 3 bases from V and 7 from J, leaving 15 bases between them. Study findings and constraints: CDR3 lengths in HIV samples spanned a narrower range than controls.

About this clone itself: The antigen remains unidentified.

Researchers ran immunoSEQ v3.0 at survey level. Data came from immunoSEQ multiplex PCR; TCRdb stores just in-frame clones and leaves some out. The sample has approximately 29,000 clones; over 90% are singletons. V usage is TRBV6-6 and J usage is TRBJ1-1; D possibly corresponds to TRBD1 (5 bases). This TCR derives from a man aged 40-55 years with HIV. The sample consisted of unsorted PBMCs, taken 6.2 years after starting antiretroviral therapy. The CDR3 is CASSYGANQGEAFF. The CDR3 nucleotides are TGTGCCAGCAGTTATGGGGCAAATCAGGGTGAAGCTTTCTTT.